This entry is about one T cell receptor beta chain. Its target is not known. This record belongs to a study of neoadjuvant nivolumab and ipilimumab in lung cancer. The study's findings and limits: Higher pretherapy blood TCR richness went with higher resected-tumor richness.

The CDR3 consists of 12 residues. The V gene lost 3 bases and the J gene lost 7 bases, with 7 bases spanning the gap. The V gene's germline CDR1 is MGHDK and CDR2 SYGVNS. Measured with immunoSEQ multiplex PCR; TCRdb has only the in-frame clones, and not every one. The sample has 25,000 to 35,000 clones, over 75% seen once. The material was peripheral blood, obtained after neoadjuvant nivolumab, alone or with ipilimumab, at or shortly before surgery. The TCR sequence derives from an adult with non-small cell lung cancer. The V call is TRBV25-1, the J call TRBJ2-1; D unresolved. The CDR3 region has the DNA TGTGCCAGCAGTGAGGGCCTTAATGAGCAGTTCTTC. Its translation is CASSEGLNEQFF.